The T cell receptor (beta chain) described here comes from a study of human T cells and chemical hapten exposure (TCRdb year 2021). As for the study more broadly: For sensitization, 2% DPC in acetone was applied to an approximately 2 cm by approximately 2 cm area of upper inner arm skin. Patients additionally received weekly therapeutic DPC doses to the scalp throughout the roughly 23-week study period. Patch testing on the upper back used Finn chambers containing 0.01% DPC, with scoring done after 6 days according to International Contact Dermatitis Research Group standards. The mostly female patient cohort included alopecia areata with under or over 50% scalp involvement, alopecia totalis and alopecia universalis. Libraries were combined into a pool for sequencing, and differences in TCR yield between samples came mainly from small differences in library volumes within the pool. This study followed changes in the peripheral blood TCR repertoire in vivo during primary and secondary sensitization of alopecia patients to the hapten diphenylcyclopropenone (DPC). Blood samples were taken from patients before sensitization (week 0) and at 2, 6 and about 24 weeks after DPC sensitization. Blood for TCR sequencing was provided by twenty-nine alopecia patients at one to four time points (pre-sensitization, 2, 6 and 24 weeks). For every blood RNA sample, sequencing covered both the TCR alpha and TCR beta chains.

The sample holds many counts of this clonotype. This clone's antigen is unknown. No much larger clone is present one base from it, and per-base qualities are unavailable. Inclusive of the bounding cysteine and phenylalanine, the CDR3 is 16 residues long. CDR3 DNA only is kept here, 48 bases in frame from base 1. CDR1 and CDR2 (SGHRS, YFSETQ) derive from the germline V gene. The V end loses 4 bases and the J end loses 7 bases, and a stretch of 20 bases separates them. The intended sense of this specimen's time point label: pre-sensitization, week 0. This specimen's treatment or condition label, interpreted: therapeutic diphenylcyclopropenone sensitization with weekly scalp DPC. Unfractionated whole blood was collected in Tempus Blood RNA tubes, and total RNA was extracted from that blood. At every patch-test visit, the blood draw took place before the patch test was put on. Patients were considered eligible if aged 18 to 70, diagnosed with alopecia and deemed suitable for DPC therapy, and patients were excluded if pregnant.

The research as a whole found: Repeated subsampling changed both the strength of the expansion versus patch-test correlation and the threshold at which that correlation became significant. The number of TCRs above 1 in 1000 frequency did not change with DPC sensitization; there was no evidence of global repertoire structure alterations. Because every patient had alopecia, a presumed autoimmune disease, the patients' immune response might differ from that of healthy individuals. Expanded TCRs formed significantly more large CDR3 similarity clusters than pre-sensitization or healthy control sets, consistent with antigen-driven responses. Patch test score was positively correlated with the number of PT1 expanded TCRs, with significance at thresholds 8, 16 and 32 but not at 4.

Library preparation was by RACE. TCRdb names NextSeq 500 as the instrument used. During library preparation, unique molecular identifiers were attached to individual cDNA molecules so that TCRs could be counted in a quantitative, reproducible way. The original methods were these. Samples had a median of roughly 98,000 TCRs, with a range from about 23,224 to 750,000. The Decombinator software suite was used to annotate the V, J and CDR3 of the TCR reads. Every sample was subsampled to the same number of TCRs (28,000) for the PS versus PT1 abundance plots. TCRs were defined as expanded if absent before sensitization and observed at least eight times at the 2-week time point. TCRdb's own reprocessing of the public reads used fastp at Q25 and MiXCR and kept productive beta chains. CDR3 protein duplicates are merged, each entry listing the most common genes and DNA. The V and J calls were not made by the authors but by TCRdb's processing. Present in this sample are roughly 50,000 distinct CDR3 sequences, 9.5% to 10% of which were seen just once. Approximately 9.5% of the sample is in the top ten clones.

The TCR originated in a woman between 25 and 40 years old with alopecia areata. Some clones in this sample may be carry-over from other donors' samples. Specimen: whole blood, collected in connection with sensitization to the hapten diphenylcyclopropenone (DPC). Rearrangement joined TRBV5-1 to TRBJ1-4; the D gene cannot be resolved reliably. The DNA reads TGCGCCAGCAGCCCACCCCTGGAGGGTACGGGTGAAAAACTGTTTTTT. Its amino acids are CASSPPLEGTGEKLFF.